These T cell receptor beta chains were read from a single sample in a study of blood T cell repertoires in COVID-19. The protocol was immunoSEQ multiplex PCR, while the TCRdb copy is restricted to in-frame clones and leaves out a portion. The sample has 110,000 to 150,000 clones; 75% to 90% are singletons. Sequencing was performed on peripheral blood. Receptors were obtained from a man aged 60-69 years with active or convalescent COVID-19. CDR3s include the opening cysteine and the closing phenylalanine or tryptophan. D genes are given only for firm matches. For some rows the clone size is stated as once, few or many, or as a class when expanded; others skip it.

j_call | clone_size | d_call | v_call | cdr3_aa | cdr3_nt
TRBJ2-3 | - | TRBD2 | TRBV4-1 | CASTQRLLAALTDTQYF | TGCGCCAGCACCCAAAGATTGCTAGCGGCACTCACAGATACGCAGTATTTT
TRBJ1-6 | once | - | TRBV4-2 | CASSQGPSGGRSPLHF | TGTGCCAGCAGCCAAGGCCCAAGTGGGGGCCGTTCACCCCTCCACTTT
TRBJ2-1 | - | - | TRBV24-1 | CATSEPGTPANEQFF | TGTGCCACCAGTGAACCCGGGACTCCCGCAAATGAGCAGTTCTTC
TRBJ2-5 | once | - | TRBV19 | CASSSDRTQETQYF | TGTGCCAGTAGTTCCGACAGGACCCAAGAGACCCAGTACTTC
TRBJ1-4 | - | TRBD1 | TRBV5-6 | CASSRRGPTNEKLFF | TGTGCCAGCAGCAGAAGGGGGCCAACTAATGAAAAACTGTTTTTT
TRBJ1-6 | - | - | TRBV7-8 | CASSLDLASPLHF | TGTGCCAGCAGCTTAGATCTAGCTTCACCCCTCCACTTT
TRBJ1-2 | - | TRBD1 | TRBV5-4 | CASSLNTGTGAGYTF | TGTGCCAGCAGCTTGAACACCGGGACAGGGGCGGGCTACACCTTC
TRBJ2-1 | - | TRBD2 | TRBV9 | CASSALGLAGGGREQFF | TGTGCCAGCAGCGCCTTGGGACTAGCGGGAGGGGGACGCGAGCAGTTCTTC
TRBJ1-2 | - | - | TRBV28 | CASSLGQYGYTF | TGTGCCAGCAGTCTCGGACAATATGGCTACACCTTC
TRBJ1-1 | few | TRBD1 | TRBV7-2 | CASRLTGDTEAFF | TGTGCCAGCAGGCTCACAGGGGACACTGAAGCTTTCTTT
TRBJ2-3 | - | - | TRBV6-5 | CASSDSLYDTQYF | TGTGCCAGCAGTGACTCCCTATACGATACGCAGTATTTT
TRBJ1-2 | - | TRBD1 | TRBV3-1/TRBV3-2 | CASSMGQGYVYGYTF | TGTGCCAGCAGCATGGGACAGGGCTATGTCTATGGCTACACCTTC
TRBJ2-3 | - | - | TRBV18 | CASSQHPGGTDTQYF | TGTGCCAGCTCACAACACCCTGGAGGTACAGATACGCAGTATTTT
TRBJ2-7 | few | TRBD2 | TRBV2 | CASGMRGIDEQYF | TGTGCCAGCGGCATGCGGGGGATCGACGAGCAGTACTTC
TRBJ2-5 | - | - | TRBV10-3 | CAISDRETQYF | TGTGCCATCAGTGATCGGGAGACCCAGTACTTC
TRBJ1-4 | - | - | TRBV30 | CAWSGLAGTNEKLFF | TGTGCCTGGAGTGGGTTGGCAGGAACTAATGAAAAACTGTTTTTT
TRBJ1-2 | - | TRBD1 | TRBV4-3 | CASSQAAQGVFGYTF | TGCGCCAGCAGCCAAGCGGCCCAGGGGGTCTTTGGCTACACCTTC
TRBJ1-2 | - | TRBD1 | TRBV15 | CATSSARGLLGYTF | TGTGCCACCAGCAGTGCCAGGGGGCTCCTTGGCTACACCTTC
TRBJ1-6 | - | - | TRBV6-5 | CASSYSNTGDSPLHF | TGTGCCAGCAGTTACTCGAACACAGGAGATTCACCCCTCCACTTT
TRBJ1-6 | - | TRBD1 | TRBV15 | CATSRDKGTGGSPLHF | TGTGCCACCAGCAGAGATAAGGGGACAGGGGGCTCACCCCTCCACTTT
TRBJ1-2 | once | - | TRBV3-1/TRBV3-2 | CASSHTNDQGLGNGYTF | TGTGCCAGCAGCCACACAAACGACCAGGGCCTGGGGAATGGCTACACCTTC
TRBJ2-7 | - | - | TRBV6-5 | CASSLRQGGKGEQYF | TGTGCCAGCAGTCTCCGACAGGGAGGAAAGGGCGAGCAGTACTTC
TRBJ1-4 | - | TRBD1 | TRBV5-5 | CASSWTQGAGEKLFF | TGTGCCAGCAGCTGGACACAGGGGGCGGGGGAAAAACTGTTTTTT
TRBJ2-7 | once | - | TRBV6-5 | CASSSTYEQYF | TGTGCCAGCAGTTCTACCTACGAGCAGTACTTC
TRBJ1-1 | - | - | TRBV9 | CASSVDGGRAFEAFF | TGTGCCAGCAGCGTAGACGGGGGGAGGGCCTTTGAAGCTTTCTTT
TRBJ2-7 | - | - | TRBV9 | CASSVSSAGIYEQYF | TGTGCCAGCAGCGTTTCTTCGGCAGGAATCTACGAGCAGTACTTC
TRBJ1-2 | - | TRBD1 | TRBV6-2/TRBV6-3 | CASSATSSGQGIGGYTF | TGTGCCAGCAGTGCTACATCATCGGGACAGGGGATAGGTGGCTACACCTTC
TRBJ1-1 | - | - | TRBV7-9 | CASALSDGQTTFF | TGTGCCAGCGCACTATCAGACGGACAGACAACTTTCTTT
TRBJ2-3 | - | TRBD2 | TRBV14 | CASSQELAGTNFYTDTQYF | TGTGCCAGCAGCCAAGAACTAGCGGGGACTAATTTCTACACAGATACGCAGTATTTT
TRBJ2-2 | once | TRBD2 | TRBV7-3 | CASSPSGGYTGELFF | TGTGCCAGCAGCCCTAGCGGGGGCTACACCGGGGAGCTGTTTTTT
TRBJ2-7 | once | - | TRBV6-2/TRBV6-3 | CASSSSGVPYSYEQYF | TGTGCCAGCAGTTCCTCAGGGGTCCCGTACTCCTACGAGCAGTACTTC
TRBJ2-1 | - | TRBD2 | TRBV6-5 | CASSKGLGYNEQFF | TGTGCCAGCAGCAAGGGACTAGGCTACAATGAGCAGTTCTTC
TRBJ1-1 | - | TRBD1 | TRBV6-6 | CASRPTGGRTEAFF | TGTGCCAGCAGGCCCACAGGGGGCCGGACTGAAGCTTTCTTT
TRBJ2-1 | - | - | TRBV11-1 | CASSLLLAALGEQFF | TGTGCCAGCAGCTTGCTCCTAGCCGCCCTCGGTGAGCAGTTCTTC
TRBJ2-3 | - | - | TRBV7-2 | CASSPSGVTQLVYF | TGTGCCAGCAGCCCCTCGGGGGTGACCCAACTCGTGTATTTT
TRBJ1-6 | - | - | TRBV4-1 | CASSQLGESSPLHF | TGCGCCAGCAGCCAACTGGGCGAATCCTCACCCCTCCACTTT
TRBJ1-3 | - | - | TRBV2 | CASKGETLGNTIYF | TGTGCCAGCAAGGGAGAGACCTTAGGAAACACCATATATTTT
TRBJ1-4 | - | - | TRBV4-2 | CASSQKAGPTNEKLFF | TGTGCCAGCAGCCAGAAGGCGGGGCCAACTAATGAAAAACTGTTTTTT
TRBJ2-7 | - | TRBD1 | TRBV6-5 | CASSYSTGGLSEQYF | TGTGCCAGCAGTTACTCGACAGGGGGCCTTTCGGAGCAGTACTTC
TRBJ2-2 | - | TRBD2 | TRBV9 | CASSVAYLAGGNTGELFF | TGTGCCAGCAGCGTAGCTTACCTAGCGGGGGGGAACACCGGGGAGCTGTTTTTT
TRBJ1-5 | once | - | TRBV9 | CASSQGVQWPQHF | TGTGCCAGCAGCCAAGGGGTTCAATGGCCCCAGCATTTT
TRBJ2-7 | - | TRBD1 | TRBV11-2 | CASSMGQGGFYEQYF | TGTGCCAGCAGCATGGGACAGGGCGGTTTCTACGAGCAGTACTTC
TRBJ2-7 | - | TRBD2 | TRBV5-4 | CASRGTSEKAQQYF | TGTGCCAGCAGAGGGACTAGCGAGAAGGCCCAGCAGTACTTC
TRBJ2-7 | - | TRBD1 | TRBV6-6 | CASSPTGNSYEQYF | TGTGCCAGCAGTCCGACAGGGAACTCGTACGAGCAGTACTTC
TRBJ1-3 | - | - | TRBV2 | CASSDEGGNMNTIYF | TGTGCCAGCAGTGACGAAGGGGGAAATATGAACACCATATATTTT
TRBJ1-5 | - | TRBD1 | TRBV7-2 | CASSGPGTGGEQPQHF | TGTGCCAGCAGCGGCCCCGGGACAGGGGGCGAACAGCCCCAGCATTTT
TRBJ2-3 | - | - | TRBV12-5 | CASGQGLSGDTQYF | TGTGCTAGTGGTCAGGGACTTTCAGGAGATACGCAGTATTTT
TRBJ2-6 | - | - | TRBV6-1 | CASSHQGTGANVLTF | TGTGCCAGCAGCCACCAGGGAACCGGGGCCAACGTCCTGACTTTC
TRBJ2-3 | - | - | TRBV7-2 | CASSLVSGVSTDTQYF | TGTGCCAGCAGCTTAGTCTCGGGAGTGAGCACAGATACGCAGTATTTT
TRBJ2-5 | - | TRBD2 | TRBV4-3 | CASSQVSGGAGETQYF | TGCGCCAGCAGCCAAGTTAGCGGGGGGGCCGGGGAGACCCAGTACTTC
TRBJ1-4 | - | TRBD1 | TRBV5-1 | CASSLGQGNEKLFF | TGCGCCAGCAGCTTGGGACAGGGAAATGAAAAACTGTTTTTT
TRBJ1-1 | - | - | TRBV4-1 | CASSQYGLNTNEAFF | TGCGCCAGCAGCCAATACGGGTTGAATACTAATGAAGCTTTCTTT
TRBJ2-2 | - | TRBD1 | TRBV7-3 | CASSFPGQGNGELFF | TGTGCCAGCAGCTTCCCGGGACAGGGTAACGGGGAGCTGTTTTTT
TRBJ2-1 | - | - | TRBV4-3 | CASSQEELHNEQFF | TGCGCCAGCAGCCAAGAGGAGCTTCACAATGAGCAGTTCTTC
TRBJ1-1 | - | - | TRBV29-1 | CSVATGMNTEAFF | TGCAGCGTTGCGACAGGTATGAACACTGAAGCTTTCTTT
TRBJ2-1 | - | TRBD2 | TRBV4-2 | CASSPGLAGRNEQFF | TGTGCCAGCAGCCCTGGACTAGCGGGACGCAATGAGCAGTTCTTC
TRBJ2-1 | - | - | TRBV7-8 | CASSASSGRDEQFF | TGTGCCAGCAGCGCCTCCTCGGGTCGAGATGAGCAGTTCTTC
TRBJ1-5 | - | - | TRBV7-3 | CASSSAPEEGDSNQPQHF | TGTGCCAGCAGCTCCGCCCCGGAGGAGGGTGATAGCAATCAGCCCCAGCATTTT
TRBJ1-3 | - | - | TRBV7-9 | CASIRRSSTSGNTIYF | TGTGCCAGCATCCGAAGGTCGTCCACTAGTGGAAACACCATATATTTT
TRBJ1-1 | - | TRBD1 | TRBV6-2/TRBV6-3 | CASSTGQGGNTEAFF | TGTGCCAGCAGTACCGGACAGGGAGGGAACACTGAAGCTTTCTTT